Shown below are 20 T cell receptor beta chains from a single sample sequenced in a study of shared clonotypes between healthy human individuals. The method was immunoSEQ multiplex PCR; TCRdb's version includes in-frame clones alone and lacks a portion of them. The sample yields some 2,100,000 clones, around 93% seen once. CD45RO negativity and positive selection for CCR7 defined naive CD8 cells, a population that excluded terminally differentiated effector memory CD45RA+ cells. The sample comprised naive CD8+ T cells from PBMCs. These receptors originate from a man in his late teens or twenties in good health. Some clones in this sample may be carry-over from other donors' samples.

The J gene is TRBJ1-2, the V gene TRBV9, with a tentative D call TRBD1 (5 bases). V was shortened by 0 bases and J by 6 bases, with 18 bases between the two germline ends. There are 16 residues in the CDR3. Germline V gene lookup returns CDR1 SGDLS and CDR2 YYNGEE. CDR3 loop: CASSVGSAREIHGYTF. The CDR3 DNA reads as TGTGCCAGCAGCGTAGGAAGCGCCAGGGAGATCCATGGCTACACCTTC.

The CDR3 protein is CASSSQIYSNQPQHF. CDR3 bases: TGTGCCAGCAGTTCACAGATCTATAGCAATCAGCCCCAGCATTTT. This rearrangement joins TRBV28 to TRBJ1-5; the D is unclear. The V end was cut by 4 bases, the J end by 0 bases, with 10 bases between. The germline V gene has CDR1 MDHEN and CDR2 SYDVKM. CDR3 length equals 15 residues.

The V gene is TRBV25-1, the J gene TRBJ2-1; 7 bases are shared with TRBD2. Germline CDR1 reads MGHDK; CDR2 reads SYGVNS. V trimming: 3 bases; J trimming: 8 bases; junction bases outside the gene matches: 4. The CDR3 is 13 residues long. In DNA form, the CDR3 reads TGTGCCAGCAGTGAGGGGAGGGTCGATGAGCAGTTCTTC. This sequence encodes CASSEGRVDEQFF.

For the CDR3, the DNA is TGTGCCAGCAGCTTAGCGGCCGGGAAGGGGACTGAAGCTTTCTTT. It translates to CASSLAAGKGTEAFF. V is TRBV7-6 and J is TRBJ1-1; the D gene is possibly TRBD1 (5 bases). Trimming pared 0 bases from V and 5 bases from J, leaving 13 bases between. Germline V gene sequence: CDR1 SGHVS, CDR2 FNYEAQ. The CDR3 totals 15 residues.

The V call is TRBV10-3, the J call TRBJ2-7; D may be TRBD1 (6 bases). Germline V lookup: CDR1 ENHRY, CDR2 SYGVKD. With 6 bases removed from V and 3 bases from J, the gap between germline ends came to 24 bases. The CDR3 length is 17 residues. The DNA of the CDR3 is TGTGCCATCAGCGAGAAAAACCGGGACAACAAATTCTACGAGCAGTACTTC. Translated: CAISEKNRDNKFYEQYF.

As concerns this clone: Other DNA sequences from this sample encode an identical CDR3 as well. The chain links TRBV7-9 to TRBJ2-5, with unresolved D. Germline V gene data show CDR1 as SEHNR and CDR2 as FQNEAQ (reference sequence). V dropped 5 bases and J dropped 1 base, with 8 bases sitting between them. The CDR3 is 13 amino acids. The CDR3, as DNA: TGTGCCAGCAGCCCAGGCCCCCAAGAGACCCAGTACTTC. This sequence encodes CASSPGPQETQYF.

The CDR3: CASSPPAVAKNIQYF. CDR3 DNA sequence: TGTGCCAGCAGCCCACCCGCAGTAGCCAAAAACATTCAGTACTTC. This chain uses TRBV7-9 with TRBJ2-4; no clear D. The CDR3 runs 15 residues. Looked up from germline, CDR1 is SEHNR and CDR2 is FQNEAQ (reference sequence). V was shortened by 5 bases and J by 0 bases, with 11 bases between the two germline ends. The complete variable domain, with remaining parts taken from reference TRBV7-9 and TRBJ2-4, reads DTGVSQNPRHKITKRGQNVTFRCDPISEHNRLYWYRQTLGQGPEFLTYFQNEAQLEKSRLLSDRFSAERPKGSFSTLEIQRTEQGDSAMYLCASSPPAVAKNIQYFGAGTRLSVL.

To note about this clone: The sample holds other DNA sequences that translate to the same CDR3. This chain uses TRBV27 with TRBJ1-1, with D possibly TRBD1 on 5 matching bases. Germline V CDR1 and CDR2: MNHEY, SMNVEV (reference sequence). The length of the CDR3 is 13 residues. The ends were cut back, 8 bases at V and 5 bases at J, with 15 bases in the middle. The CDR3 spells CASRTGGVTEAFF. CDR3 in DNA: TGTGCCAGCCGAACGGGGGGGGTAACTGAAGCTTTCTTT.

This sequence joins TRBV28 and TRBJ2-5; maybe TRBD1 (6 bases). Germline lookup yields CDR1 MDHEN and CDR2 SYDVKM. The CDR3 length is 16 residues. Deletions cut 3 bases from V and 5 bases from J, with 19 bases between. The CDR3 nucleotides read TGTGCCAGCAGTTTGCCCGGACAAGGGGGAAAGGAGACCCAGTACTTC. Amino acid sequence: CASSLPGQGGKETQYF.

For the CDR3, the DNA is TGCAGCGTTGAAGATCCCGGTAGTCCCACAGATACGCAGTATTTT. Translating gives CSVEDPGSPTDTQYF. This chain connects TRBV29-1 to TRBJ2-3; no clear D gene. CDR3 length equals 15 residues. From germline, CDR1 is SQVTM and CDR2 ANQGSEA. V was shortened by 0 bases and J by 2 bases, with 12 bases between the two germline ends.

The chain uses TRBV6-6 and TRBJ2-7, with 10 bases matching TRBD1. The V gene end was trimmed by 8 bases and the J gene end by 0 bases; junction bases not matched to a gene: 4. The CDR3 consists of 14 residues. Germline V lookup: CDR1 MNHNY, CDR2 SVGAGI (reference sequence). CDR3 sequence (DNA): TGTGCCAGCTCAGACAGGGGGCTCTCCTACGAGCAGTACTTC. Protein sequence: CASSDRGLSYEQYF.

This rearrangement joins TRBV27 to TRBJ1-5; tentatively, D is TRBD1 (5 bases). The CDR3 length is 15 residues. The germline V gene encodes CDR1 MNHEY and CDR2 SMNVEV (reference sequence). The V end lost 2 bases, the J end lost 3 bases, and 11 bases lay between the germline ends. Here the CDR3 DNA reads TGTGCCAGCAGTTTACTCGGCAGGGCCAATCAGCCCCAGCATTTT. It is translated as CASSLLGRANQPQHF.

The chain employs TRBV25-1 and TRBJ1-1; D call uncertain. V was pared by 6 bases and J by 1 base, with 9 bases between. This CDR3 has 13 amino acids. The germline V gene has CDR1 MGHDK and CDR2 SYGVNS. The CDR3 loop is CASRQIENTEAFF. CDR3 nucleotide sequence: TGTGCCAGCAGACAAATCGAGAACACTGAAGCTTTCTTT.

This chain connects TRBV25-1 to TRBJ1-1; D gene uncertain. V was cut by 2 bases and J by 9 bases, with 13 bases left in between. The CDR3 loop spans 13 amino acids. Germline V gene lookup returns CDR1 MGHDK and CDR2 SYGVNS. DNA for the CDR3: TGTGCCAGCAGTGAAACCGACCCTCCACAAGCTTTCTTT. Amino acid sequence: CASSETDPPQAFF.

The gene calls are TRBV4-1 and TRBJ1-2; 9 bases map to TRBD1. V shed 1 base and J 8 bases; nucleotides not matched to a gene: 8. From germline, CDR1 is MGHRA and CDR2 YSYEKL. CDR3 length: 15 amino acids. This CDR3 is CASSQVGTGHRGYTF. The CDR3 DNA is TGCGCCAGCAGCCAAGTCGGGACAGGGCATCGCGGCTACACCTTC.

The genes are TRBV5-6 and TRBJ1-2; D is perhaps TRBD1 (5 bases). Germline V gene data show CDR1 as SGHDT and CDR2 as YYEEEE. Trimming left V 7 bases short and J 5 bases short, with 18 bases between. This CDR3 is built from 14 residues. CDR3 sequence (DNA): TGTGCCAGCGGAGCTGGTAGGGGATTTTATGGCTACACCTTC. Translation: CASGAGRGFYGYTF.

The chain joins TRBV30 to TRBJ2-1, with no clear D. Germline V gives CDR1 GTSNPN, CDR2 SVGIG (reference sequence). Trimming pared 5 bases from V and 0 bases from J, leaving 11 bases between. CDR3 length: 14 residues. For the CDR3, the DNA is TGTGCCTGGGCCGTAACTCGCTCCTACAATGAGCAGTTCTTC. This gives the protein CAWAVTRSYNEQFF.

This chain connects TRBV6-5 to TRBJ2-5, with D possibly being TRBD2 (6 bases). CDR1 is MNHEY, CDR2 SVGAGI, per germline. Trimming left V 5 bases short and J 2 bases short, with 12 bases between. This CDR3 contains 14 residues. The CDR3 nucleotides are TGTGCCAGCAGTCTTACTGGGGGGCAAGAGACCCAGTACTTC. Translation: CASSLTGGQETQYF.

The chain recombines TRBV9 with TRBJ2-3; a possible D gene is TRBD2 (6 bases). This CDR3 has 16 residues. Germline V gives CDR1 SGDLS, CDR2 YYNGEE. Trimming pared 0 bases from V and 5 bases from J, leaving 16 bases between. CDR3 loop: CASSVGTGARRDTQYF. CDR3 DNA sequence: TGTGCCAGCAGCGTAGGAACGGGAGCGAGGAGAGATACGCAGTATTTT.

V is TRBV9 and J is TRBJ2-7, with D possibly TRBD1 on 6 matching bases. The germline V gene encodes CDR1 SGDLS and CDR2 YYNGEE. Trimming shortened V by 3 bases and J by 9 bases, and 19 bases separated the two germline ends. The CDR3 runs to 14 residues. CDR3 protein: CASSGKQGRAAQYF. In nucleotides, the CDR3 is TGTGCCAGCAGCGGGAAACAGGGTCGGGCGGCGCAGTACTTC.